The entry below describes one T cell receptor beta chain. In the authors' workflow: How many nucleated cells were present was estimated from reference gene primer amplification. This table comes from immunoSEQ multiplex PCR, and its TCRdb copy is limited to in-frame clones, with some not included. The V and J calls and clone size were taken over from that table, and D and trimming were inferred from the DNA. This table holds about 240,000 clones, roughly 85% found once. This entry belongs to a study of blood T cell repertoires in COVID-19. Study background: The samples span acute and convalescent COVID-19 from the United States, Italy and Spain. PBMCs, B-cell-depleted T cells, or T cells were the source of the cDNA or gDNA that made up the material.

Patients of the Seattle cohort, enrolled during active infection, were followed longitudinally. The CDR3 is made up of 16 amino acids. V lost 2 bases and J lost 4, with 12 bases in between. CDR1 is SGHAT, CDR2 FQNNGV, per germline. The sequence was collected from a man aged 50-60 years with COVID-19, enrolled during active disease. V usage is TRBV11-2 and J usage is TRBJ2-6, with no clear D. The sample consisted of peripheral blood. The CDR3 is CASSLNLPRGANVLTF. In DNA form, the CDR3 reads TGTGCCAGCAGCTTAAATCTGCCGAGGGGGGCCAACGTCCTGACTTTC.